Here is one T cell receptor (beta chain) with its context. These data are taken from a study of blood T cell repertoires in COVID-19. Study-level information: Samples came from the United States, Italy and Spain, spanning acute and convalescent COVID-19. PBMCs, B-cell-depleted T cells, or T cells were the source of the cDNA or gDNA that made up the material.

CDR3 size: 15 residues. Germline CDR1 is MNHNY and CDR2 is SVGAGI (reference sequence). V was trimmed by 5 bases and J by 0 bases, leaving 14 bases between them. Study processing details: Counts of nucleated cells, estimated from reference gene primer amplification, were obtained. Profiled with immunoSEQ multiplex PCR; TCRdb holds only in-frame clones, not every one. D and trimming were read from the DNA, whereas the V and J calls and clone size are those reported in that table. The sample has some 79,000 clones; around nine tenths are singletons. This chain joins TRBV6-6 and TRBJ2-7; D gene uncertain. The origin of this receptor is a man aged 70 or older with active or convalescent COVID-19. Sequencing was carried out using peripheral blood. As DNA, the CDR3 is TGTGCCAGCAGTAACCCCAAGGCTAGCTCCTACGAGCAGTACTTC. Encoded protein: CASSNPKASSYEQYF.